The entry below describes one TCR beta chain. This CDR3 has 13 amino acids. With 7 bases removed from V and 5 bases from J, the gap between germline ends came to 13 bases. Germline V gives CDR1 SNHLY, CDR2 FYNNEI. Sequencing was performed with immunoSEQ multiplex PCR; in TCRdb, only in-frame clones are kept and a portion is missing. The sample carries about 94,000 clones, around 91% recorded once. This record comes from a study of OX40 agonist ivuxolimab in advanced cancers. It was autoimmune disease history or systemic immunosuppression that excluded patients. J is TRBJ2-3 and V is TRBV2; D unclear. Sequences were derived from CD4+ or CD8+ T cells sorted from blood, sampled in a trial of the OX40 agonist ivuxolimab. The source is an adult with an advanced solid tumor such as melanoma, head and neck, liver or kidney cancer. CDR3 in amino acids: CASIKAVGDTQYF. The CDR3 DNA sequence: TGTGCCAGCATAAAGGCGGTGGGAGATACGCAGTATTTT.